The 8 T cell receptor beta chains below were found in one sample sequenced in a study of blood T cells in healthy people across ages (dated by TCRdb to the mid-2010s). The library was generated by 5' RACE. The instrument was an Illumina HiSeq 2500. A second PCR of about 6 to 11 cycles was performed with a sample-barcoded 5' primer and a J-beta primer mix. The public reads were run again by TCRdb, first through fastp at Q25 and then through MiXCR, and only productive beta chains were kept. Each CDR3 protein gets just one entry, which takes the most common genes and DNA from the rows behind it. For this sample the table gives about 800,000 distinct CDR3 sequences, of which 58% were detected only once. The ten largest clones take up roughly 20% of the sample. Sequenced material: blood. The origin of the receptors is a man aged 25 to 40 in good health.

This clonotype was seen only a few times. The chain recombines TRBV7-6 with TRBJ2-1; a weak D match, TRBD2 (6 bases). Germline V gene data show CDR1 as SGHVS and CDR2 as FNYEAQ. Trimming removed 5 bases from V and 2 bases from J, with 16 bases in between. The CDR3 consists of 16 residues. CDR3 protein: CASSAGLPGAYNEQFF. The CDR3 DNA reads TGTGCCAGCAGCGCTGGACTCCCGGGAGCCTACAATGAGCAGTTCTTC. Looking up the rest from reference TRBV7-6 and TRBJ2-1 gives the full variable domain: GAGVSQSPRYKVTKRGQDVALRCDPISGHVSLYWYRQALGQGPEFLTYFNYEAQQDKSGLPNDRFSAERPEGSISTLTIQRTEQRDSAMYRCASSAGLPGAYNEQFFGPGTRLTVL.

V is TRBV7-9 and J is TRBJ2-4, with TRBD2 matching over 10 bases. The better agreement between TRBJ2-7 and the DNA end casts doubt on the J call. The CDR3 covers 15 residues. Germline CDR1 SEHNR, CDR2 FQNEAQ (reference sequence). The DNA for the CDR3 is TGTGCCAGCAGCTACCCCGGGACTAGCGACAACGAGCAGTACTTC. It yields the protein CASSYPGTSDNEQYF.

V is TRBV7-2 and J is TRBJ2-7; 7 nucleotides agree with TRBD1. Germline values: CDR1 SGHTA, CDR2 FQGNSA. The CDR3 runs 17 residues. Losses at the gene ends were 7 bases for V and 7 bases for J; bases not matched to a gene: 22. CDR3 protein: CASNSRPTGVGPREQYF. The DNA of the CDR3 is TGTGCCAGCAACTCGCGACCAACAGGGGTGGGGCCTCGTGAGCAGTACTTC.

Here the CDR3 DNA reads TGCGCCAGCAGCCCCCGGGGGAGCGGCTACACCTTC. This translates into CASSPRGSGYTF. The J gene is TRBJ1-2, the V gene TRBV5-1; D possibly corresponds to TRBD1 (5 bases). This CDR3 comprises 12 residues. Per the germline V gene, CDR1 is SGHRS and CDR2 is YFSETQ. V was cut by 4 bases and J by 8 bases, with 12 bases left in between.

A few counts support this clonotype. The chain is built from TRBV29-1 and TRBJ2-7, with D unresolved. The J call may be wrong; the DNA end is better matched by TRBJ2-5. Germline V lookup: CDR1 SQVTM, CDR2 ANQGSEA. CDR3 size: 11 residues. The CDR3 nucleotides read TGCAGCGTTGAAGATCGGGAGACCCAGTACTTC. It translates to CSVEDRETQYF.

This chain links TRBV10-2 with TRBJ1-1; D gene unclear. Germline CDR1 reads WSHSY; CDR2 reads SAAADI. V was pared by 2 bases and J by 7 bases, with 11 bases between. The CDR3 spans 13 residues. The CDR3 reads CASSEDGEREAFF. CDR3 sequence (DNA): TGCGCCAGCAGTGAGGACGGGGAACGTGAAGCTTTCTTT.

This chain's CDR3 is CASSQDVGATLFF. The CDR3 coding sequence is TGTGCCAGCAGCCAAGACGTCGGGGCGACTCTGTTCTTC. The rearrangement joins TRBV14 to TRBJ2-1, with D possibly called TRBD1 or TRBD2 (5 bases each). Germline V CDR1 and CDR2: SGHDN, FVKESK. V was pared by 0 bases and J by 15 bases, with 15 bases between. This CDR3 is 13 amino acids long.

The chain is built from TRBV4-3 and TRBJ2-1; D unclear. The CDR3 has 17 residues. Looked up from germline, CDR1 is LGHNA and CDR2 is YSLEER. Trimming cost V 0 bases and J 2 bases, with 14 bases left between them. The DNA for the CDR3 is TGCGCCAGCAGCCAAGATTGGTCGGCGGATACCTACAATGAGCAGTTCTTC. Amino acid sequence: CASSQDWSADTYNEQFF.